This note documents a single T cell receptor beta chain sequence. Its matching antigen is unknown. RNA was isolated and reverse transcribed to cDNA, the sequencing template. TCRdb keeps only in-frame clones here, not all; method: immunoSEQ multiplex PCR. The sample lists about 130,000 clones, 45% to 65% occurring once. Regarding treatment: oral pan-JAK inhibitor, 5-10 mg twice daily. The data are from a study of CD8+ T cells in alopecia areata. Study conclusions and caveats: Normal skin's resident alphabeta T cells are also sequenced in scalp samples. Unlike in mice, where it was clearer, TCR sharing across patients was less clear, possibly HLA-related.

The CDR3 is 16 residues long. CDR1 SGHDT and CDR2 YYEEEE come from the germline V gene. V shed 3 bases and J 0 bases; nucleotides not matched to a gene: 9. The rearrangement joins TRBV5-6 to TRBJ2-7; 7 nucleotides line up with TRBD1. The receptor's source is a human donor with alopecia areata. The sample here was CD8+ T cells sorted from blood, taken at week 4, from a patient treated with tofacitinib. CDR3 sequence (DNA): TGTGCCAGCAGCTCACAATTCGGGACAGTCTCCTACGAGCAGTACTTC. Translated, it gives CASSSQFGTVSYEQYF. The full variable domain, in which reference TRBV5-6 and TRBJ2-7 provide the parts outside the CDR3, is DAGVTQSPTHLIKTRGQQVTLRCSPKSGHDTVSWYQQALGQGPQFIFQYYEEEERQRGNFPDRFSGHQFPNYSSELNVNALLLGDSALYLCASSSQFGTVSYEQYFGPGTRLTVT.